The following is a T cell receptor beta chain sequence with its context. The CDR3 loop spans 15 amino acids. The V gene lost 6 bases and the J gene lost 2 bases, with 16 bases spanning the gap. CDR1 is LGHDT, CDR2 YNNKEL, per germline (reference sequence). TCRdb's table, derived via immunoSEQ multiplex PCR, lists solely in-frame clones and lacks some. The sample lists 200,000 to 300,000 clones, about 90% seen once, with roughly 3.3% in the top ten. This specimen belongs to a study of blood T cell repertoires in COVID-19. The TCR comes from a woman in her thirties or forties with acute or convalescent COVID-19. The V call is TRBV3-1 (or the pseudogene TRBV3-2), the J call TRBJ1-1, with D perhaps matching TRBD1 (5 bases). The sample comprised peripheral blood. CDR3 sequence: CASSPPSRANTEAFF. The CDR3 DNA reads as TGTGCCAGCAGTCCCCCGTCCAGGGCAAACACTGAAGCTTTCTTT.